This passage covers 19 T cell receptor beta chains from one sample sequenced in a study of blood T cell repertoires in COVID-19. Assay: immunoSEQ multiplex PCR; the TCRdb copy retains only in-frame clones and omits some. The table records 250,000 to 350,000 clones, approximately 92% of them present only once. Input material: peripheral blood. Source of these receptors: a woman aged 25 to 39 with COVID-19, enrolled during active disease.

This clone was picked up one time. The CDR3 spells CASSRTMDRGTSNIQYF. The CDR3 DNA sequence: TGTGCCAGTAGTAGGACGATGGACAGGGGGACCTCAAACATTCAGTACTTC. The gene calls are TRBV19 and TRBJ2-4, with 10 bases lining up with TRBD1. The germline V gene encodes CDR1 LNHDA and CDR2 SQIVND (reference sequence). The junction had 12 bases not matched to a gene; V was cut back by 4 bases and J by 6 bases. The CDR3 has 17 amino acids.

The gene calls are TRBV9 and TRBJ2-7, with TRBD2 matching over 13 bases. The CDR3 consists of 15 residues. The germline V gene encodes CDR1 SGDLS and CDR2 YYNGEE. With V trimmed by 4 bases and J by 6 bases, 7 bases remained unmatched. CDR3 loop: CASSTEGLAGSEQYF. In DNA form, the CDR3 reads TGTGCCAGCAGCACAGAGGGACTAGCGGGAAGCGAGCAGTACTTC.

The rearrangement joins TRBV28 to TRBJ2-7, with 9 bases that match TRBD2. The length of the CDR3 is 14 residues. J gave up 3 bases and V 8 bases, and 8 bases lay outside the gene matches. Germline CDR1 reads MDHEN; CDR2 reads SYDVKM. CDR3 sequence reads: CASWGLAGSYEQYF. The CDR3 DNA follows: TGTGCCAGCTGGGGACTAGCAGGGAGCTACGAGCAGTACTTC.

The chain employs TRBV5-1 and TRBJ1-1; D is possibly TRBD1 (5 bases). The length of the CDR3 is 12 residues. CDR1 is SGHRS and CDR2 is YFSETQ in the germline V gene. Trimming cost V 3 bases and J 6 bases, with 9 bases left between them. CDR3 nucleotide sequence: TGCGCCAGCAGCTGGAGGGGATCTGAAGCTTTCTTT. Translating gives CASSWRGSEAFF.

This sequence joins TRBV10-1 and TRBJ1-3; TRBD1 might be the D (6 bases). Germline V lookup: CDR1 WNHNN, CDR2 SYGVQD (reference sequence). CDR3 length: 13 amino acids. V lost 4 bases and J lost 4, with 8 bases in between. This CDR3 is CASSGTDGNTIYF. The CDR3 DNA reads TGCGCCAGCAGTGGGACAGACGGAAACACCATATATTTT.

As DNA, the CDR3 is TGTGCCAGTAGTGGCAGGACAGGTCACTATAGCAATCAGCCCCAGCATTTT. This translates into CASSGRTGHYSNQPQHF. The genes are TRBV19 and TRBJ1-5; 7 nucleotides match TRBD1. V shed 5 bases, J shed 0 bases, and the junction held 10 bases outside the gene matches. CDR3 size: 17 residues. Looked up from germline, CDR1 is LNHDA and CDR2 is SQIVND (reference sequence).

The chain carries TRBV11-2 and TRBJ1-2; D is undetermined. The length of the CDR3 is 12 residues. Trimming removed 1 base at V and 8 bases at J, with 8 bases between. CDR1 and CDR2 from the germline V gene are SGHAT and FQNNGV. CDR3 DNA sequence: TGTGCCAGCAGCTTAGGGGCCAGAGGCTACACCTTC. Residues: CASSLGARGYTF.

The chain links TRBV5-5 to TRBJ1-2; tentative D call: TRBD1 (5 bases). Per germline, CDR1 SGHKS and CDR2 YYEKEE (reference sequence). This CDR3 has 13 residues. Trimming took off 2 bases at V and 3 bases at J, with 8 bases between the two ends. CDR3 bases: TGTGCCAGCAGCTTACAAGGGGACTATGGCTACACCTTC. Translated, it gives CASSLQGDYGYTF.

The chain joins TRBV4-1 to TRBJ1-2; 7 bases map to TRBD1. The CDR3 length is 15 residues. From germline, CDR1 is MGHRA and CDR2 YSYEKL. V was pared by 2 bases and J by 8 bases, with 11 bases of the junction left unmatched. The CDR3 bases are TGCGCCAGCAGCCAATCGGGGACAGTGTACCCCGGCTACACCTTC. It encodes CASSQSGTVYPGYTF.

The rearrangement uses TRBV20-1 and TRBJ2-3; 15 positions agree with TRBD2. This CDR3 is built from 20 residues. Germline CDR1 and CDR2: DFQATT and SNEGSKA (reference sequence). J gave up 0 bases and V 3 bases, and 13 bases lay outside the gene matches. CDR3 bases: TGCAGTGCTAGTGGGAAACGGACTAGCGGGAGGGAAATCAGCACAGATACGCAGTATTTT. Protein product: CSASGKRTSGREISTDTQYF.

The chain employs TRBV27 and TRBJ1-2; weak D call: TRBD1 (5 bases). Between the trimmed V and J ends, which lost 0 bases and 0 bases, there was a span of 14 bases. Germline-derived CDR1 and CDR2 are MNHEY and SMNVEV (reference sequence). The CDR3 loop spans 17 amino acids. CDR3 in DNA: TGTGCCAGCAGTTTATCGATTACAGGAATAGCTAACTATGGCTACACCTTC. It is translated as CASSLSITGIANYGYTF.

This chain joins TRBV25-1 and TRBJ1-2, with D unclear. Trimming removed 0 bases from V and 2 bases from J, with 7 bases in between. The germline gives CDR1 MGHDK, CDR2 SYGVNS. This CDR3 comprises 14 residues. The CDR3 reads CASSEYGGNYGYTF. The CDR3, as DNA: TGTGCCAGCAGTGAATATGGAGGGAACTATGGCTACACCTTC.

The chain links TRBV6-2 or TRBV6-3 to TRBJ2-4, with 7 bases aligning to TRBD2. The length of the CDR3 is 16 residues. V dropped 2 bases and J dropped 0; count of bases not matched to a gene: 4. CDR1 is MNHEY and CDR2 is SVGEGT in the germline V gene. The CDR3 DNA follows: TGTGCCAGCAGTTACCCGGGGGGATTAGCCAAAAACATTCAGTACTTC. Translated, it gives CASSYPGGLAKNIQYF.

The chain carries TRBV7-2 and TRBJ2-3; tentative D call: TRBD2 (5 bases). From germline, CDR1 is SGHTA and CDR2 FQGNSA. The V end was cut by 5 bases, the J end by 4 bases, with 13 bases between. CDR3 length equals 14 residues. CDR3 bases: TGTGCCAGCAGCAACCTCCCGGGGTCAGATACGCAGTATTTT. It encodes CASSNLPGSDTQYF.

This chain uses TRBV7-6 with TRBJ2-1, with D possibly TRBD1 on 6 matching bases. The germline V gene has CDR1 SGHVS and CDR2 FNYEAQ. V shed 3 bases and J shed 0 bases, with 9 bases lying between them. The CDR3 is 15 residues long. The CDR3 nucleotides are TGTGCCAGCAGCTTGGGGGCGAGCTCCTACAATGAGCAGTTCTTC. As protein: CASSLGASSYNEQFF.

About this clone: Other DNA sequences from this sample encode an identical CDR3 as well. The chain has TRBV4-1 and TRBJ1-2; maybe TRBD1 (5 bases). The CDR3 runs to 13 residues. Germline V CDR1 and CDR2: MGHRA, YSYEKL. Trimming pared 1 base from V and 2 bases from J, leaving 5 bases between. The CDR3 loop reads CASSQGQNYGYTF. CDR3 bases: TGCGCCAGCAGCCAAGGACAGAACTATGGCTACACCTTC.

This chain links TRBV27 with TRBJ2-1; TRBD1 is a possible D gene (6 bases). The CDR3 is made up of 16 amino acids. V lost 4 bases, J lost 3 bases, and 16 bases lay in between. Germline assignment: CDR1 MNHEY and CDR2 SMNVEV (reference sequence). CDR3 in DNA: TGTGCCAGCAGTTCCAGCAGGGGTTTGGGCTACAATGAGCAGTTCTTC. Residues: CASSSSRGLGYNEQFF.

This chain uses TRBV28 with TRBJ2-5; possible D gene TRBD1, 5 bases. Germline V gives CDR1 MDHEN, CDR2 SYDVKM. V lost 3 bases and J lost 5, with 10 bases in between. The CDR3 is made up of 13 amino acids. CDR3 nucleotides: TGTGCCAGCAGTTTGGCAGGGCGGGAGACCCAGTACTTC. It yields the protein CASSLAGRETQYF.

In this sample, this clone turned up once. The gene calls are TRBV27 and TRBJ2-1; D gene ambiguous. Trimming pared 2 bases from V and 6 bases from J, leaving 14 bases between. Germline V gene lookup returns CDR1 MNHEY and CDR2 SMNVEV (reference sequence). The CDR3 spans 15 residues. The CDR3 coding sequence is TGTGCCAGCAGTTTAGAGACTTTAGCTAGCAATGAGCAGTTCTTC. Translation gives CASSLETLASNEQFF.